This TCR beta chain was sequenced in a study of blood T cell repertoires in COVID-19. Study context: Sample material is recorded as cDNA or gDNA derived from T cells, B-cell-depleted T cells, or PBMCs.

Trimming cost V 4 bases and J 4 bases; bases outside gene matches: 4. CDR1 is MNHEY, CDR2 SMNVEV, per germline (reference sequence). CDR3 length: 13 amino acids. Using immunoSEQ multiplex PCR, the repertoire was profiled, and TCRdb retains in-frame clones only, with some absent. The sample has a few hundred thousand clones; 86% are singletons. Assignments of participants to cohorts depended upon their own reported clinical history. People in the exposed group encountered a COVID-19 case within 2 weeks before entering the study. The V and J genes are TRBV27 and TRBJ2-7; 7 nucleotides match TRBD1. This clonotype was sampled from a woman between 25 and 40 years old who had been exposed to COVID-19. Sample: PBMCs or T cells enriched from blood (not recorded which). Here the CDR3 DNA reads TGTGCCAGCAGTTCTGACAGGGAGTACGAGCAGTACTTC. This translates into CASSSDREYEQYF.